The 19 T cell receptor beta chains presented below share a single source sample, sequenced in a study of cytomegalovirus exposure and HLA in healthy donors (dated by TCRdb to 2015 to 2018). Receptors were amplified or captured by the immunoSEQ multiplex PCR assay. TCRdb mirrors the immuneACCESS table, restricted to in-frame sequences. Some clones are absent from its copies; in checked studies, under half trace to an unresolved V gene, and the reason for the others is unknown. Across this sample there are fewer than 200,000 clones, with 80% to 90% seen only once. Roughly 1.4% of the sample comes from the top ten. The sequenced sample was PBMCs. All receptors come from a woman aged 25 to 45 in good health and CMV-seronegative.

The chain uses TRBV19 and TRBJ1-4; D possibly corresponds to TRBD1 (5 bases). The germline V gene has CDR1 LNHDA and CDR2 SQIVND (reference sequence). V shed 5 bases and J shed 8 bases, with 15 bases lying between them. This CDR3 spans 14 amino acids. The CDR3 reads CASSFRGVDEKLFF. CDR3 coding DNA: TGTGCCAGTAGTTTTCGGGGGGTTGACGAAAAACTGTTTTTT.

This chain connects TRBV7-2 to TRBJ2-5; the D gene is possibly TRBD2 (6 bases). This CDR3 is 16 amino acids long. V lost 6 bases and J lost 1, with 18 bases in between. The germline V gene encodes CDR1 SGHTA and CDR2 FQGNSA. The CDR3 is CASRSGQRGIQETQYF. The CDR3, as DNA: TGTGCCAGCAGATCGGGCCAACGGGGGATCCAAGAGACCCAGTACTTC.

The chain employs TRBV2 and TRBJ2-1; 8 bases map to TRBD1. The CDR3 runs 13 residues. V lost 9 bases to trimming and J lost 8 bases; unmatched junction nucleotides: 9. CDR1 is SNHLY, CDR2 FYNNEI, per germline. CDR3 region: CASRGQGVDEQFF. CDR3 nucleotide sequence: TGTGCCAGTCGAGGACAGGGAGTCGATGAGCAGTTCTTC.

The chain has TRBV19 and TRBJ1-4; perhaps TRBD1 as D (6 bases). The germline V gene encodes CDR1 LNHDA and CDR2 SQIVND (reference sequence). The CDR3 has 15 residues. Between the trimmed V and J ends, which lost 7 bases and 2 bases, there was a span of 14 bases. The CDR3 is CASNRPGGTNEKLFF. DNA for the CDR3: TGTGCCAGTAATCGTCCGGGGGGCACTAATGAAAAACTGTTTTTT.

This chain uses TRBV5-4 with TRBJ1-2; TRBD1 is a possible D gene (6 bases). Germline V gene sequence: CDR1 SGHNT, CDR2 YYREEE (reference sequence). The CDR3 is 14 residues long. Trimming took off 3 bases at V and 4 bases at J, with 13 bases between the two ends. The CDR3 region has the DNA TGTGCCAGCAGCTGGGAGACAGGTACCTATGGCTACACCTTC. Protein: CASSWETGTYGYTF.

J is TRBJ2-1 and V is TRBV29-1; D uncertain. The CDR3 contains 11 residues. Germline CDR1 reads SQVTM; CDR2 reads ANQGSEA. Trimming took 7 bases from V and 7 from J, leaving 11 bases between them. CDR3: CSGILGNEQFF. The CDR3, as DNA: TGCAGCGGCATCCTCGGGAATGAGCAGTTCTTC.

The sample holds one count of this clone. The chain has TRBV9 and TRBJ1-5; possible D gene TRBD1, 6 bases. CDR1 is SGDLS, CDR2 YYNGEE, per germline. Between the trimmed V and J ends, which lost 3 bases and 9 bases, there was a span of 16 bases. The CDR3 is 14 residues long. The CDR3 DNA reads as TGTGCCAGCAGCGATAATCCAGGGGCTCGGCCCCAGCATTTT. Translated, it gives CASSDNPGARPQHF. The full variable domain, its missing parts supplied by reference TRBV9 and TRBJ1-5, is DSGVTQTPKHLITATGQRVTLRCSPRSGDLSVYWYQQSLDQGLQFLIQYYNGEERAKGNILERFSAQQFPDLHSELNLSSLELGDSALYFCASSDNPGARPQHFGDGTRLSIL.

The chain uses TRBV6-1 and TRBJ1-2, with D unclear. V lost 3 bases and J 5 bases, leaving 19 bases between the germline ends. CDR3 length: 16 residues. CDR1 is MNHNS and CDR2 is SASEGT in the germline V gene. The CDR3 here is CASSDLQGSSLYGYTF. In DNA form, the CDR3 reads TGTGCCAGCAGTGATTTGCAAGGGAGTTCATTGTATGGCTACACCTTC.

V usage is TRBV7-8 and J usage is TRBJ1-1; the D gene is possibly TRBD1 (6 bases). Germline V gives CDR1 SGHVS, CDR2 FQNEAQ. V shed 0 bases and J shed 5 bases, with 22 bases lying between them. The CDR3 covers 18 residues. CDR3 DNA sequence: TGTGCCAGCAGCTTAGCGGGGGCCCTTCTTATTGGGTTGACTGAAGCTTTCTTT. Translation: CASSLAGALLIGLTEAFF.

V gene TRBV2 combines with J gene TRBJ2-3; weak D call: TRBD1 (6 bases). The CDR3 runs 15 residues. V lost 5 bases and J lost 0, with 12 bases in between. Germline lookup yields CDR1 SNHLY and CDR2 FYNNEI. The CDR3 region has the DNA TGTGCCAGCAGTCTCGGGACACTCAGCACAGATACGCAGTATTTT. Translating it yields CASSLGTLSTDTQYF.

The chain is built from TRBV14 and TRBJ2-7; a weak D match, TRBD2 (5 bases). V was shortened by 0 bases and J by 6 bases, with 15 bases between the two germline ends. Germline assignment: CDR1 SGHDN and CDR2 FVKESK. There are 15 residues in the CDR3. The CDR3 DNA sequence: TGTGCCAGCAGCCAAGATCTGATGGCGGGTTCCGAGCAGTACTTC. Amino acids: CASSQDLMAGSEQYF.

The rearrangement joins TRBV30 to TRBJ2-1; 8 bases are shared with TRBD1. The V gene end was trimmed by 0 bases and the J gene end by 2 bases; junction bases not matched to a gene: 6. This CDR3 comprises 16 residues. Germline V gene sequence: CDR1 GTSNPN, CDR2 SVGIG (reference sequence). CDR3 sequence (DNA): TGTGCCTGGAGTGTAGTCCGGACAGGGCCCTACAATGAGCAGTTCTTC. The encoded protein is CAWSVVRTGPYNEQFF.

The CDR3 loop reads CASRRWQKSTDTQYF. For the CDR3, the DNA is TGTGCCAGCAGGAGGTGGCAAAAAAGCACAGATACGCAGTATTTT. The V gene is TRBV11-2, the J gene TRBJ2-3; D ambiguous. The germline V gene has CDR1 SGHAT and CDR2 FQNNGV. This CDR3 comprises 15 residues. Trimming pared 6 bases from V and 0 bases from J, leaving 13 bases between.

This clone was observed a handful of times. J is TRBJ1-6 and V is TRBV27; 8 positions agree with TRBD1. Germline V CDR1 and CDR2: MNHEY, SMNVEV (reference sequence). The ends lost 8 bases at V and 7 bases at J; junction bases unmatched: 7. The CDR3 is made up of 14 amino acids. CDR3 sequence: CASGGGQENSPLHF. In nucleotides, the CDR3 is TGTGCCAGCGGGGGGGGACAGGAGAATTCACCCCTCCACTTT.

The chain uses TRBV27 and TRBJ1-1, with a weak D call TRBD1 (5 bases). V lost 1 base to trimming and J lost 4 bases, with 10 bases between them. Germline loops: CDR1 MNHEY, CDR2 SMNVEV (reference sequence). This CDR3 is 14 amino acids long. The CDR3 loop reads CASSLYGGATEAFF. The CDR3 DNA reads TGTGCCAGCAGTTTATACGGGGGTGCCACTGAAGCTTTCTTT.

V and J are TRBV11-2 and TRBJ2-7; possibly TRBD1 for D (5 bases). The CDR3 runs to 15 residues. Germline V gives CDR1 SGHAT, CDR2 FQNNGV. The V end was cut by 1 base, the J end by 5 bases, with 15 bases between. The CDR3 sequence: CASSLGRLGVNEQYF. In DNA, the CDR3 is TGTGCCAGCAGCTTAGGGCGGCTAGGGGTCAACGAGCAGTACTTC. Variable domain in full (rest from reference TRBV11-2 and TRBJ2-7): EAGVAQSPRYKIIEKRQSVAFWCNPISGHATLYWYQQILGQGPKLLIQFQNNGVVDDSQLPKDRFSAERLKGVDSTLKIQPAKLEDSAVYLCASSLGRLGVNEQYFGPGTRLTVT.

This clone has just a few counts. This chain joins TRBV19 and TRBJ2-2; D unresolved. There are 14 residues in the CDR3. The germline V gene encodes CDR1 LNHDA and CDR2 SQIVND (reference sequence). The ends were cut back, 7 bases at V and 0 bases at J, with 9 bases in the middle. CDR3 DNA sequence: TGTGCCAGTACGGTCCTAGCGAACACCGGGGAGCTGTTTTTT. The encoded protein is CASTVLANTGELFF. The full variable domain, its missing parts supplied by reference TRBV19 and TRBJ2-2, is DGGITQSPKYLFRKEGQNVTLSCEQNLNHDAMYWYRQDPGQGLRLIYYSQIVNDFQKGDIAEGYSVSREKKESFPLTVTSAQKNPTAFYLCASTVLANTGELFFGEGSRLTVL.

The chain is built from TRBV19 and TRBJ1-2; TRBD1 is a possible D gene (6 bases). The V and J ends lost 3 bases and 4 bases respectively, with 18 bases between them. The CDR3 loop spans 16 amino acids. CDR1 and CDR2 (germline): LNHDA, SQIVND (reference sequence). The CDR3: CASSIGTSGGLYGYTF. The CDR3 bases are TGTGCCAGTAGTATTGGGACGTCGGGGGGCCTCTATGGCTACACCTTC.

J is TRBJ2-7 and V is TRBV4-1; perhaps TRBD1 as D (6 bases). The CDR3 runs to 14 residues. Trimming took 3 bases from V and 6 from J, leaving 15 bases between them. CDR1 MGHRA and CDR2 YSYEKL come from the germline V gene. CDR3 sequence: CASSQLQGSLEQYF. The DNA for the CDR3 is TGCGCCAGCAGCCAGTTACAGGGTTCTCTCGAGCAGTACTTC.